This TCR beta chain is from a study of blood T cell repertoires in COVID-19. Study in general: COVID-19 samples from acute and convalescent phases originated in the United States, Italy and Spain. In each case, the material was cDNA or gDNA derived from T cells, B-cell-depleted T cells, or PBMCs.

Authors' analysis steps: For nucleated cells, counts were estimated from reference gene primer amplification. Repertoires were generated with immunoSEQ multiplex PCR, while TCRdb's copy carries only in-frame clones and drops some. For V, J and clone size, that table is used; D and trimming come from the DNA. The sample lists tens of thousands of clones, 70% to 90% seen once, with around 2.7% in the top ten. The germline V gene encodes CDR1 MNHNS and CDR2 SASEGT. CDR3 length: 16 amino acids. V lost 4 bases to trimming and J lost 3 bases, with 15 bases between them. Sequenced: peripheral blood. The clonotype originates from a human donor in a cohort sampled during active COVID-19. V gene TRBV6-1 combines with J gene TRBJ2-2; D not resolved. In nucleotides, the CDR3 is TGTGCCAGCAGTGTAGGCCAGGCTCCCCACACCGGGGAGCTGTTTTTT. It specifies CASSVGQAPHTGELFF.